This T cell receptor beta chain was documented in a study of blood T cell repertoires in COVID-19. Study-wide context: There were acute and convalescent COVID-19 samples, and they came from the United States, Italy and Spain. PBMCs, B-cell-depleted T cells, or T cells provided the cDNA or gDNA that made up the material.

Authors' methods: Nucleated cell counts were estimated from reference gene primer amplification. The data were produced by immunoSEQ multiplex PCR, yet TCRdb's version contains in-frame clones alone and is incomplete. Clonal size and the V and J genes are those of that table, whereas D and trimming came from the DNA. The table includes under 250,000 clones, approximately 84% detected once. The germline CDR1 and CDR2 sequences are KGHDR and SFDVKD. This CDR3 comprises 15 residues. Trimming at V came to 4 bases and at J to 7 bases, leaving 7 bases not matched to a gene. Seattle patient enrollment occurred during active infection, with longitudinal follow-up thereafter.

The V and J genes are TRBV24-1 and TRBJ2-1, with TRBD1 matching over 9 bases. The specimen sequenced was peripheral blood. The receptor was derived from a man aged 45-65 years with COVID-19, enrolled during active disease. CDR3 nucleotides: TGTGCCACCAGTGAGGGACAGGGAGGTTTGAATGAGCAGTTCTTC. Translation gives CATSEGQGGLNEQFF.